Below, one TCR beta chain is given with its context. The CDR3 is 15 amino acids. V gave up 6 bases and J gave up 1 base; unmatched junction bases: 4. Per germline, CDR1 MRHNA and CDR2 SNTAGT. Using immunoSEQ multiplex PCR, the repertoire was profiled, and TCRdb retains in-frame clones only, with some absent. The table lists about 13,000 clones, approximately 76% of them singletons, with 50% in the top ten. This sample was taken from a study of sequential checkpoint blockade in melanoma. Study in general: After both sequences, patients received maintenance nivolumab.

As for treatment: randomized to nivolumab then ipilimumab (arm A) or the reverse (arm B). DNA-damaging chemotherapy had not been given to any patient beforehand. PBMC sorting kept live CD3+CD8+ cells without CD19 or CD56. V is TRBV6-4 and J is TRBJ2-3; TRBD1 agrees at 10 bases. The receptor comes from a human patient with melanoma. Some clones in this sample may be carry-over from other donors' samples. The sample was CD8+ T cells sorted from blood (inferred from file names), taken from a patient given nivolumab and ipilimumab in sequence. CDR3 in DNA: TGTGCCAGCAGCGACGGGACAGGGGGCACAGATACGCAGTATTTT. Translating it yields CASSDGTGGTDTQYF.